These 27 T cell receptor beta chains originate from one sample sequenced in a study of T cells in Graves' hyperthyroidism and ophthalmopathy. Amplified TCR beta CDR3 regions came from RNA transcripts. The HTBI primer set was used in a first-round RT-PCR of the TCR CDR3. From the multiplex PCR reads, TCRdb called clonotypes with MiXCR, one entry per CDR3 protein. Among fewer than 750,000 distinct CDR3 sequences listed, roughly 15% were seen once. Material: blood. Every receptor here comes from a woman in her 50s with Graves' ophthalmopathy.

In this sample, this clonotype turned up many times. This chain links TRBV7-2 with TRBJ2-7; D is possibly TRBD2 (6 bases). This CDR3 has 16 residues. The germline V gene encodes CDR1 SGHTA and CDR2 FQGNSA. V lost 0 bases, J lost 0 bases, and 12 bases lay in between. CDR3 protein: CASSLAVAENSYEQYF. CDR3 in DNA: TGTGCCAGCAGCTTAGCGGTAGCGGAAAACTCCTACGAGCAGTACTTC.

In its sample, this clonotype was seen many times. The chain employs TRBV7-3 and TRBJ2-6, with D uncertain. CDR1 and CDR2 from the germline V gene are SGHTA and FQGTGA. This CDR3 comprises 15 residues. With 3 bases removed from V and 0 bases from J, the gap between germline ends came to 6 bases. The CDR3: CASSFRSSGANVLTF. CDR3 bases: TGTGCCAGCAGCTTCCGCAGCTCTGGGGCCAACGTCCTGACTTTC.

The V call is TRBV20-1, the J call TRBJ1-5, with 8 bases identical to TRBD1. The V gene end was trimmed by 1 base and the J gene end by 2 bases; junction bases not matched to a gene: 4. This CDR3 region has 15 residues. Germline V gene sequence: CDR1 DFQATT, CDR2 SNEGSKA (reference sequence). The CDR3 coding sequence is TGCAGTGCTAGAGGAGGGGGACAGGGCAATCAGCCCCAGCATTTT. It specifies CSARGGGQGNQPQHF.

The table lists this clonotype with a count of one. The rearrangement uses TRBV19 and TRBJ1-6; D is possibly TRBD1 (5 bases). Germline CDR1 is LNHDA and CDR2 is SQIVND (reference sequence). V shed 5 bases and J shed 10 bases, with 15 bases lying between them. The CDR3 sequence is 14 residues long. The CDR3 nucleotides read TGTGCCAGTAGTCGGACGGGGGAGGTGTCACCCCTCCACTTT. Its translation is CASSRTGEVSPLHF.

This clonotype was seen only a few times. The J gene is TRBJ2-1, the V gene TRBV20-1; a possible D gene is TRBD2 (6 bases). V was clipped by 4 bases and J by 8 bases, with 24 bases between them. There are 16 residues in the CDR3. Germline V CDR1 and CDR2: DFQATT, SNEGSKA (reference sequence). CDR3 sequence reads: CSANPWRGERMDEQFF. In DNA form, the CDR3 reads TGCAGTGCTAACCCGTGGCGGGGAGAGAGGATGGATGAGCAGTTCTTC.

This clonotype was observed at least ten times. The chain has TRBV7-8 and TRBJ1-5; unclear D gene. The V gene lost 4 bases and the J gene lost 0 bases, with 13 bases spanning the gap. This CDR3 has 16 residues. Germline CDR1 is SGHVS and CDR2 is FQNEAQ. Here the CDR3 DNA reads TGTGCCAGCAGCTCTAGCCGGGTAGTTAGCAATCAGCCCCAGCATTTT. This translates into CASSSSRVVSNQPQHF.

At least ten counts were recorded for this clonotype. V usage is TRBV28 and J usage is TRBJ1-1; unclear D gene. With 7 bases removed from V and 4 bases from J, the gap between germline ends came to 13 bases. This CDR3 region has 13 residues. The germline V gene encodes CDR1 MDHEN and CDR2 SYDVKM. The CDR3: CASTVSLGTEAFF. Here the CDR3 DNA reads TGTGCCAGCACCGTATCTTTGGGCACTGAAGCTTTCTTT. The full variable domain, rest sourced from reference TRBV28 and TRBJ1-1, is DVKVTQSSRYLVKRTGEKVFLECVQDMDHENMFWYRQDPGLGLRLIYFSYDVKMKEKGDIPEGYSVSREKKERFSLILESASTNQTSMYLCASTVSLGTEAFFGQGTRLTVV.

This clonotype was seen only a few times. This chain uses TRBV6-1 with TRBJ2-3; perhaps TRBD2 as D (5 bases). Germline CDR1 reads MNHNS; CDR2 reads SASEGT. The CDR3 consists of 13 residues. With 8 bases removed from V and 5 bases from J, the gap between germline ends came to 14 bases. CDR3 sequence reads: CASGGVVEDTQYF. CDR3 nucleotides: TGTGCCAGCGGAGGAGTCGTTGAAGATACGCAGTATTTT.

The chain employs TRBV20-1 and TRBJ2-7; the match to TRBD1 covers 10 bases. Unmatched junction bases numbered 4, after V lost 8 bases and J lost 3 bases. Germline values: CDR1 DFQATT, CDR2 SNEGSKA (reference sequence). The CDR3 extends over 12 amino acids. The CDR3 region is CSSGTGVYEQYF. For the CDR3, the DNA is TGCAGTTCAGGGACAGGGGTCTACGAGCAGTACTTC.

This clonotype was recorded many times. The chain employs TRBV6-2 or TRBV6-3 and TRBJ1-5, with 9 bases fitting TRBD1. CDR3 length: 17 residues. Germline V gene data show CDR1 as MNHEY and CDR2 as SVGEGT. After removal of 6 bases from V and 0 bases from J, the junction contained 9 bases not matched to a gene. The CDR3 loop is CASRSRQGVNSNQPQHF. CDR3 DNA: TGTGCCAGCAGGTCTCGACAGGGGGTCAATAGCAATCAGCCCCAGCATTTT.

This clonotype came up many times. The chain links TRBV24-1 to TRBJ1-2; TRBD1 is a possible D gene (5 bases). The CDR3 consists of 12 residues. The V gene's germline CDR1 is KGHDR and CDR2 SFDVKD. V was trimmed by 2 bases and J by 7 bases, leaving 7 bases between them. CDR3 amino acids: CATSDSGSGYTF. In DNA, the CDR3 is TGTGCCACCAGTGATTCAGGGTCTGGCTACACCTTC.

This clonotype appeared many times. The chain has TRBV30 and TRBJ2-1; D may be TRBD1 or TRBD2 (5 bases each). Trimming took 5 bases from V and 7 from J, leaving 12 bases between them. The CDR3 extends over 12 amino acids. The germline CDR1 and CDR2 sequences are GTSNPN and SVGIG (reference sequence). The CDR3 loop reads CAWALAGNEQFF. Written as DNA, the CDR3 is TGTGCCTGGGCCCTAGCAGGGAATGAGCAGTTCTTC.

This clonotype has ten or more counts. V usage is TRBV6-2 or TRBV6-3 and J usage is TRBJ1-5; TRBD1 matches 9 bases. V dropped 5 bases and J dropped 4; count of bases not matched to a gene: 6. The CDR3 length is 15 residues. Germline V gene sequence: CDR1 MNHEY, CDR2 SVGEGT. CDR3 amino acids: CASSLVGQGNQPQHF. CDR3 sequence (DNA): TGTGCCAGCAGTCTAGTGGGACAGGGAAATCAGCCCCAGCATTTT.

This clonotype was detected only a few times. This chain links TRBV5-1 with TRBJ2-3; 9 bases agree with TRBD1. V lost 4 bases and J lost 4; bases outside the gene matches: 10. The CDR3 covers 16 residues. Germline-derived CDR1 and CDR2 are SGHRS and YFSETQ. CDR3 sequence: CASSAGTGRMADTQYF. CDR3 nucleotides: TGCGCCAGCAGCGCCGGGACAGGGAGAATGGCAGATACGCAGTATTTT.

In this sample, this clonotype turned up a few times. In nucleotides, the CDR3 is TGTGCCAGCAGGGGGACAGGGTGGAGGGCAGATACGCAGTATTTT. It encodes CASRGTGWRADTQYF. V usage is TRBV25-1 and J usage is TRBJ2-3, with 9 bases matching TRBD1. This CDR3 has 15 residues. The V gene's germline CDR1 is MGHDK and CDR2 SYGVNS. Trimming at V came to 6 bases and at J to 4 bases, leaving 8 bases not matched to a gene.

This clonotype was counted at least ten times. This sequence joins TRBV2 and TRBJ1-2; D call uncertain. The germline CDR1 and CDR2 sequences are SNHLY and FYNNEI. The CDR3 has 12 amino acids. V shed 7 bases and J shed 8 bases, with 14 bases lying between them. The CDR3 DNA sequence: TGTGCCAGCAAGAACAGCCCTGACGGCTACACCTTC. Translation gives CASKNSPDGYTF.

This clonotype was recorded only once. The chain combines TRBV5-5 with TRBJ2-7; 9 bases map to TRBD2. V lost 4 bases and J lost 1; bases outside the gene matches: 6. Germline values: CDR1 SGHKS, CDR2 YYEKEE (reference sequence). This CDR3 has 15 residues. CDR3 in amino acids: CASSPWTSVSYEQYF. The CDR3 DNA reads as TGTGCCAGCAGCCCGTGGACTAGCGTGTCCTACGAGCAGTACTTC.

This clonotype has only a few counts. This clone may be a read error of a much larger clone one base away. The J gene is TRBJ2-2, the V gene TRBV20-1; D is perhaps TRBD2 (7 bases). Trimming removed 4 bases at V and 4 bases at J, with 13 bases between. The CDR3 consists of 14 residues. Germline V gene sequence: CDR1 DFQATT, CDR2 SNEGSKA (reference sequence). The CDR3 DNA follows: TGCAGTGCTATTTCCGGGGGGCCCACCGGGGAGCTGTTTTTT. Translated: CSAISGGPTGELFF.

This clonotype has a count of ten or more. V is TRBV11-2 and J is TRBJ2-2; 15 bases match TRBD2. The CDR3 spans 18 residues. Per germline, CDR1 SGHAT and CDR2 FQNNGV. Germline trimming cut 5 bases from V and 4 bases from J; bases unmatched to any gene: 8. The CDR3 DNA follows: TGTGCCAGCAGCCGAGGACTAGCGGGAGGGTCGGGCACCGGGGAGCTGTTTTTT. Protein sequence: CASSRGLAGGSGTGELFF.

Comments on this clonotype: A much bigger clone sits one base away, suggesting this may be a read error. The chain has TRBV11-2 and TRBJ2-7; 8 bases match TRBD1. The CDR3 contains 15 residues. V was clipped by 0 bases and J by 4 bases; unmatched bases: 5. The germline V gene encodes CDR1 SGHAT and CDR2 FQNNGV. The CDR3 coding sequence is TGTGCCAGCAGCTTAGAGGCAGGGGGCCGGTACGAGCAGTACTTC. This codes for CASSLEAGGRYEQYF.

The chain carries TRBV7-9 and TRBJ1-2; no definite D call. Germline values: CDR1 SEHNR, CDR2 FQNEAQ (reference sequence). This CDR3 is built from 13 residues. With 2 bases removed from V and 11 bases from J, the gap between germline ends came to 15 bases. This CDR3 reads CASSLSVRLGYTF. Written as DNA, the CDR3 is TGTGCCAGCAGCTTATCAGTTCGGCTAGGATACACCTTC.

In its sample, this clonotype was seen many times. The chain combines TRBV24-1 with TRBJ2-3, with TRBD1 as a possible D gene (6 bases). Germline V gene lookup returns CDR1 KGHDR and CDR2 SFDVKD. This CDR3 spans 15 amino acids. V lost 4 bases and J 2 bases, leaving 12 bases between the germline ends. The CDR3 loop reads CATSDRDNATDTQYF. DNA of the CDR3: TGTGCCACCAGTGACAGGGACAACGCCACAGATACGCAGTATTTT.

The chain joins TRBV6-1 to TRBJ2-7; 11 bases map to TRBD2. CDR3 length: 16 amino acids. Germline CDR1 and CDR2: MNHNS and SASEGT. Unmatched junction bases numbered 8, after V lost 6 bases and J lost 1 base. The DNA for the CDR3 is TGTGCCAGCAGAAAAACTAGCGGGAGTGTTTCCTACGAGCAGTACTTC. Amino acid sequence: CASRKTSGSVSYEQYF.

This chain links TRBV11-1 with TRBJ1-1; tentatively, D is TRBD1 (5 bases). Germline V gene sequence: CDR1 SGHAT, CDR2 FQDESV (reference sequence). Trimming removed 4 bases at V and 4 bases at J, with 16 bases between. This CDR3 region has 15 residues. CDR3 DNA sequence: TGTGCCAGCAGCTCCCCGACAGTGAAATCCACTGAAGCTTTCTTT. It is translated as CASSSPTVKSTEAFF.

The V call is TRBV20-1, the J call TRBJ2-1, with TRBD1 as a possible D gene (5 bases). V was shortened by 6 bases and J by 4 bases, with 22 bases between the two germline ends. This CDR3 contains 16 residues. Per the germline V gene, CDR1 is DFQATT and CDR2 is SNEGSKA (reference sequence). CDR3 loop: CSARLWESDTYNEQFF. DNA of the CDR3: TGCAGTGCCAGGCTCTGGGAATCGGACACTTACAATGAGCAGTTCTTC.

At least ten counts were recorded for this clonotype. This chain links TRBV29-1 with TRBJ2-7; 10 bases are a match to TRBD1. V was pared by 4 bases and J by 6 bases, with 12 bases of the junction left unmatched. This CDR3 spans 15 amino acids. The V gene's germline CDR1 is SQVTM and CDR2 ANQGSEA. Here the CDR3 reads CSVVDVRDRGGEQYF. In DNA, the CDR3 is TGCAGCGTTGTCGACGTAAGGGACAGGGGAGGCGAGCAGTACTTC.

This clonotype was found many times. The CDR3 bases are TGTGCCAGCAGAGCCGGGACCCTGAGAGATAATGAGCAGTTCTTC. This codes for CASRAGTLRDNEQFF. The rearrangement uses TRBV6-2 or TRBV6-3 and TRBJ2-1; D possibly matches TRBD1 or TRBD2 (5 bases each). Looked up from germline, CDR1 is MNHEY and CDR2 is SVGEGT. The ends were cut back, 6 bases at V and 7 bases at J, with 19 bases in the middle. The CDR3 totals 15 residues.